The rows below give T cell receptor beta chains drawn from one sample of a study of response to subunit inactivated influenza vaccine. TCRdb reprocessed the RT-PCR reads with MiXCR, giving one entry per CDR3 protein. Altogether 600,000 to 700,000 distinct CDR3 sequences are present, around 13% being singletons, with the ten largest covering approximately 7.6%. The sample consisted of PBMCs from blood, taken about 14 days before vaccination. All receptors come from a man aged 45-65 years who received an inactivated influenza vaccine. Both conserved end residues are part of each CDR3. A D gene is named only where the DNA matches it firmly. The listing skips clone size in some rows; elsewhere it reads once, few, many or a size class.

>few|-|13|TRBJ2-3|TRBV20-1
CSASGLGTDTQYF
TGCAGTGCTTCGGGACTTGGAACAGATACGCAGTATTTT
>few|TRBD2|15|TRBJ2-4|TRBV7-8
CASSSRLASGNIQYF
TGTGCCAGCAGCTCTAGACTAGCTTCGGGAAACATTCAGTACTTC
>-|TRBD2|15|TRBJ2-1|TRBV7-3
CASSLHTSGYNEQFF
TGTGCCAGCAGCTTACACACTAGCGGTTACAATGAGCAGTTCTTC
>few|TRBD2|16|TRBJ2-7|TRBV4-2
CASSPDNSGRSYEQYF
TGTGCCAGCAGCCCCGATAATAGCGGGAGATCCTACGAGCAGTACTTC
>few|-|16|TRBJ2-7|TRBV6-2/TRBV6-3
CASTRHQLRSSYEQYF
TGTGCCAGCACCCGTCATCAGCTAAGAAGCTCCTACGAGCAGTACTTC
>many|-|13|TRBJ2-1|TRBV27
CASSLSPGNEQFF
TGTGCCAGCAGTTTATCGCCCGGGAATGAGCAGTTCTTC
>many|TRBD1|15|TRBJ1-4|TRBV4-3
CASSRGQRGGEKLFF
TGCGCCAGCAGCAGGGGGCAACGGGGGGGTGAAAAACTGTTTTTT
>many|-|13|TRBJ1-1|TRBV29-1
CSVEVELNTEAFF
TGCAGCGTTGAAGTGGAATTGAACACTGAAGCTTTCTTT
>-|-|15|TRBJ2-4|TRBV6-1
CASSEWHLWKNIQYF
TGTGCCAGCAGTGAATGGCACCTATGGAAAAACATTCAGTACTTC
>-|TRBD2|15|TRBJ2-2|TRBV9
CASSAGGLVTGELFF
TGTGCCAGCAGTGCGGGGGGGTTAGTCACCGGGGAGCTGTTTTTT
>many|-|14|TRBJ1-2|TRBV7-2
CASSLVGSFYGYTF
TGTGCCAGCAGCTTAGTCGGCAGTTTTTATGGCTACACCTTC
>few|-|14|TRBJ2-7|TRBV28
CASARGFLLIEQYF
TGTGCCAGCGCCAGGGGTTTCCTACTGATCGAGCAGTACTTC
>-|TRBD1|16|TRBJ2-1|TRBV5-1
CASSLDSGQGYNEQFF
TGCGCCAGCAGCTTGGATTCGGGACAGGGTTACAATGAGCAGTTCTTC
>few|-|14|TRBJ2-7|TRBV5-4
CASTSSTKGGEQYF
TGTGCCAGCACCTCAAGCACGAAGGGAGGCGAGCAGTACTTC
>-|-|12|TRBJ2-1|TRBV12-3/TRBV12-4
CASRIGMYEQFF
TGTGCCAGCAGAATAGGGATGTATGAGCAGTTCTTC
>few|-|16|TRBJ1-2|TRBV28
CASTLFPPVSNYGYTF
TGTGCCAGCACCTTATTCCCACCGGTGTCTAACTATGGCTACACCTTC
>few|-|17|TRBJ2-2|TRBV12-3/TRBV12-4
CASSLLGRSSGLGELFF
TGTGCCAGCAGTTTACTCGGTCGGTCTAGTGGCCTCGGGGAGCTGTTTTTT
>few|-|14|TRBJ2-2|TRBV20-1
CSAVGSVGTGELFF
TGCAGTGCTGTCGGGAGCGTTGGCACCGGGGAGCTGTTTTTT
>-|-|14|TRBJ2-7|TRBV7-2
CASSLALSRYEQYF
TGTGCCAGCAGCTTAGCGCTCTCGCGCTACGAGCAGTACTTC
>few|-|13|TRBJ1-2|TRBV10-2
CASSESGRDGYTF
TGCGCCAGCAGTGAGTCGGGCAGGGACGGCTACACCTTC
>-|TRBD2|15|TRBJ2-7|TRBV7-2
CASSLASSGLYEQYF
TGTGCCAGCAGCTTAGCTTCTAGCGGACTCTACGAGCAGTACTTC
>-|-|16|TRBJ2-6|TRBV4-3
CASSQVVGAGANVLTF
TGCGCCAGCAGCCAAGTCGTCGGGGCAGGGGCCAACGTCCTGACTTTC
>many|-|12|TRBJ2-3|TRBV5-1
CASSFGPDTQYF
TGCGCCAGCAGCTTTGGCCCCGATACGCAGTATTTT
>many|TRBD1|14|TRBJ2-7|TRBV27
CASSPGTGDYEQYF
TGTGCCAGCAGTCCCGGGACAGGGGACTACGAGCAGTACTTC
>-|TRBD1|11|TRBJ2-7|TRBV24-1
CAAGQGYEQYF
TGTGCCGCCGGACAGGGTTACGAGCAGTACTTC
>few|TRBD2|16|TRBJ2-7|TRBV7-9
CASSPGEGPHLYEQYF
TGTGCCAGCAGCCCCGGGGAGGGGCCCCACCTCTACGAGCAGTACTTC
>few|-|17|TRBJ2-2|TRBV5-1
CASSEFPGVSNTGELFF
TGCGCCAGCAGCGAATTCCCGGGGGTGTCGAACACCGGGGAGCTGTTTTTT
>few|-|15|TRBJ2-7|TRBV28
CASSTTGLGGYEQYF
TGTGCCAGCAGTACAACAGGGTTGGGGGGCTACGAGCAGTACTTC
>-|-|14|TRBJ2-1|TRBV14
CASSQDRGPRQQFF
TGTGCCAGCAGCCAAGATAGAGGGCCAAGGCAGCAGTTCTTC
>-|-|10|TRBJ2-3|TRBV5-1
CASGEDTQYF
TGCGCCAGCGGAGAAGATACGCAGTATTTT
>few|-|15|TRBJ2-1|TRBV20-1
CSAPRRGSGINEQFF
TGCAGTGCCCCTCGGAGGGGGTCGGGAATCAATGAGCAGTTCTTC
>few|TRBD1|15|TRBJ1-1|TRBV18
CASSRGQTQNTEAFF
TGTGCCAGCTCAAGGGGACAGACCCAGAACACTGAAGCTTTCTTT
>few|-|12|TRBJ2-7|TRBV20-1
CSARASLYEQYF
TGCAGTGCCAGAGCCAGCCTCTACGAGCAGTACTTC
>-|-|16|TRBJ2-1|TRBV18
CASSPIAGDSYNEQFF
TGTGCCAGCTCACCAATTGCAGGCGATTCCTACAATGAGCAGTTCTTC
>-|-|14|TRBJ1-4|TRBV28
CASSWGGTNEKLFF
TGTGCCAGTTCCTGGGGAGGGACTAATGAAAAACTGTTTTTT
>few|-|17|TRBJ1-5|TRBV12-3/TRBV12-4
CASNIGGRGGAGQPQHF
TGTGCCAGCAACATCGGTGGTAGGGGGGGCGCTGGGCAGCCCCAGCATTTT
>-|TRBD2|15|TRBJ2-1|TRBV20-1
CSARDWLAGVDEQFF
TGCAGTGCTAGAGATTGGTTAGCGGGAGTGGATGAGCAGTTCTTC
>many|-|16|TRBJ2-1|TRBV24-1
CATSDPGRRGYNEQFF
TGTGCCACCAGTGATCCCGGGAGGAGGGGGTACAATGAGCAGTTCTTC
>few|TRBD1|16|TRBJ2-2|TRBV28
CASSFEQGKNTGELFF
TGTGCCAGCAGTTTTGAACAGGGGAAGAACACCGGGGAGCTGTTTTTT
>few|-|13|TRBJ1-2|TRBV12-3/TRBV12-4
CASGNGAGVGYTF
TGTGCCAGCGGTAACGGGGCGGGTGTTGGCTACACCTTC
>few|-|16|TRBJ2-6|TRBV5-5
CASSFGGPFGANVLTF
TGTGCCAGCAGCTTCGGGGGGCCCTTTGGGGCCAACGTCCTGACTTTC
>-|-|17|TRBJ1-3|TRBV7-8
CASSLAPPISPGNTIYF
TGTGCCAGCAGCTTAGCGCCCCCGATCTCCCCCGGAAACACCATATATTTT
>-|TRBD2|15|TRBJ2-5|TRBV6-5
CASSYSWGGGETQYF
TGTGCCAGCAGTTACTCTTGGGGGGGTGGAGAGACCCAGTACTTC
>-|-|15|TRBJ1-2|TRBV10-3
CAISPPGGGGYGYTF
TGTGCCATCAGCCCCCCCGGAGGGGGAGGCTATGGCTACACCTTC
>many|-|16|TRBJ2-7|TRBV10-3
CAISDPIQTMTYEQYF
TGTGCCATCAGTGATCCGATACAGACCATGACCTACGAGCAGTACTTC
>-|-|14|TRBJ2-3|TRBV12-3/TRBV12-4
CASTLDGRTDTQYF
TGTGCCAGCACCTTGGACGGGCGCACAGATACGCAGTATTTT
>few|TRBD1|18|TRBJ1-1|TRBV3-1
CASSRMIPGQGAITEAFF
TGTGCCAGCAGCCGGATGATTCCGGGACAGGGGGCGATCACTGAAGCTTTCTTT
>many|-|16|TRBJ2-2|TRBV28
CASSLSEVGDTGELFF
TGTGCCAGCAGTTTATCTGAGGTCGGGGACACCGGGGAGCTGTTTTTT
>-|-|14|TRBJ1-2|TRBV27
CASSLSPAGAGYTF
TGTGCCAGCAGTCTATCCCCGGCCGGGGCCGGCTACACCTTC